This T cell receptor beta chain came from a study of T-cell reconstitution after alpha-beta-depleted transplantation in children. Unique molecular identifiers were incorporated during preparation of the TCRbeta library. TCRdb reprocessed the PCR reads via MiXCR and lists one record per CDR3 protein. The profile shows about 200,000 distinct CDR3 sequences, about 7% of them singletons. Ten or more counts support this clonotype. The ends lost 4 bases at V and 5 bases at J; junction bases unmatched: 11. This CDR3 is built from 16 residues. Germline CDR1 is SGHTA and CDR2 is FQGNSA. The starting material was PBMCs, obtained before TCRalphabeta/CD19-depleted stem cell transplant. This chain links TRBV7-2 with TRBJ2-1, with TRBD2 matching 7 bases. The sequence was collected from a boy between 2 and 15 years old with acute lymphoblastic leukemia, due to receive a stem cell transplant. The CDR3 region is CASSSSGAGKHNEQFF. In nucleotides, the CDR3 is TGTGCCAGCAGCTCAAGCGGAGCGGGGAAGCACAATGAGCAGTTCTTC.